The next 25 T cell receptor beta chains were all read from a single sample in a study of cytomegalovirus exposure and HLA in healthy donors. Sequenced by immunoSEQ multiplex PCR; TCRdb stores in-frame clones only, minus some. This sample carries around 70,000 clones, roughly 94% of them seen once, and the ten largest clones take roughly 1.6%. The sequencing sample was made of PBMCs. Every receptor here comes from a young man in good health and CMV-seropositive.

This clone appeared a single time. The CDR3 region has the DNA TGCGCCAGCAGCTGGGTCGGGTCAGCGACTAACTACGAGCAGTACTTC. It encodes CASSWVGSATNYEQYF. V usage is TRBV5-1 and J usage is TRBJ2-7, with D possibly TRBD2 on 5 matching bases. From germline, CDR1 is SGHRS and CDR2 YFSETQ. Trimming stripped 3 bases from V and 3 bases from J, with 19 bases between. The CDR3 runs 16 residues. The full variable domain, rest sourced from reference TRBV5-1 and TRBJ2-7, is KAGVTQTPRYLIKTRGQQVTLSCSPISGHRSVSWYQQTPGQGLQFLFEYFSETQRNKGNFPGRFSGRQFSNSRSEMNVSTLELGDSALYLCASSWVGSATNYEQYFGPGTRLTVT.

The chain joins TRBV28 to TRBJ1-2; 7 bases map to TRBD1. Germline CDR1 and CDR2: MDHEN and SYDVKM. The CDR3 sequence is 14 residues long. V dropped 3 bases and J dropped 4; count of bases not matched to a gene: 5. The CDR3 loop reads CASSFSHRGYGYTF. Written as DNA, the CDR3 is TGTGCCAGCAGTTTTTCCCACAGGGGCTATGGCTACACCTTC.

This chain's CDR3 is CASSLSRVYEQYF. In DNA, the CDR3 is TGTGCCAGCAGTTTATCCAGGGTCTACGAGCAGTACTTC. The chain uses TRBV27 and TRBJ2-7, with D perhaps TRBD1 (5 bases). This CDR3 spans 13 amino acids. Deletions cut 0 bases from V and 3 bases from J, with 6 bases between. Germline values: CDR1 MNHEY, CDR2 SMNVEV (reference sequence).

The V gene is TRBV5-4, the J gene TRBJ2-1; 10 bases map to TRBD2. The V segment lost 2 bases and the J segment 1 base; nucleotides outside the gene matches: 15. Germline V gene sequence: CDR1 SGHNT, CDR2 YYREEE (reference sequence). This CDR3 spans 20 amino acids. The chain's CDR3 is CASSLEGREREGGSYNEQFF. CDR3 bases: TGTGCCAGCAGCTTAGAGGGCCGGGAGCGGGAGGGTGGGTCCTACAATGAGCAGTTCTTC.

This chain links TRBV21-1 with TRBJ2-3; the table gives TRBD2 as D, unverified against the DNA. TRBV21-1 is flagged as a pseudogene. This CDR3 contains 16 residues. CDR3 amino acids: CASSKGPGDCTDTQYF. CDR3 bases: TGTGCCAGCAGCAAAGGTCCGGGAGACTGCACAGATACGCAGTATTTT.

The chain is built from TRBV5-6 and TRBJ1-2, with TRBD1 identical over 8 bases. The CDR3 length is 15 residues. Germline V gives CDR1 SGHDT, CDR2 YYEEEE. J lost 6 bases, V lost 0 bases, and 7 bases had no gene match. CDR3 nucleotides: TGTGCCAGCAGCTTGGTTCTCCAGGGGGCCGATGGCTACACCTTC. It is translated as CASSLVLQGADGYTF. Looking up the rest from reference TRBV5-6 and TRBJ1-2 gives the full variable domain: DAGVTQSPTHLIKTRGQQVTLRCSPKSGHDTVSWYQQALGQGPQFIFQYYEEEERQRGNFPDRFSGHQFPNYSSELNVNALLLGDSALYLCASSLVLQGADGYTFGSGTRLTVV.

This chain joins TRBV27 and TRBJ2-1, with TRBD1 as a possible D gene (6 bases). The V and J ends lost 6 bases and 3 bases respectively, with 9 bases between them. The CDR3 length is 13 residues. Germline CDR1 and CDR2: MNHEY and SMNVEV (reference sequence). DNA for the CDR3: TGTGCCAGCAGAGCGGACAGCTACAATGAGCAGTTCTTC. Protein: CASRADSYNEQFF.

The V gene is TRBV18, the J gene TRBJ2-7, with 13 bases fitting TRBD2. CDR3 length: 17 amino acids. J lost 5 bases, V lost 2 bases, and 9 bases had no gene match. From germline, CDR1 is KGHSH and CDR2 LQKENI. The CDR3 nucleotides read TGTGCCAGCTCACCATTCAAGACCGGACTAGCGGGAGACGAGCAGTACTTC. Amino acid sequence: CASSPFKTGLAGDEQYF.

The rearrangement joins TRBV5-6 to TRBJ2-1; 13 nucleotides match TRBD2. CDR1 is SGHDT and CDR2 is YYEEEE in the germline V gene. Trimming took 3 bases from V and 2 from J; bases not matched to a gene: 5. The CDR3 spans 17 residues. CDR3 amino acids: CASSWSGTSGTYNEQFF. The CDR3 nucleotides read TGTGCCAGCAGCTGGTCCGGGACTAGCGGGACCTACAATGAGCAGTTCTTC.

This chain connects TRBV28 to TRBJ1-3, with unresolved D. V was cut by 6 bases and J by 0 bases, with 9 bases left in between. This CDR3 contains 14 residues. Germline assignment: CDR1 MDHEN and CDR2 SYDVKM. The DNA for the CDR3 is TGTGCCAGCAGCGCAGGCCACTCTGGAAACACCATATATTTT. Protein product: CASSAGHSGNTIYF. Full variable domain (outside the CDR3, taken from reference TRBV28 and TRBJ1-3): DVKVTQSSRYLVKRTGEKVFLECVQDMDHENMFWYRQDPGLGLRLIYFSYDVKMKEKGDIPEGYSVSREKKERFSLILESASTNQTSMYLCASSAGHSGNTIYFGEGSWLTVV.

In this sample, this clone turned up once. J is TRBJ1-5 and V is TRBV29-1; 10 nucleotides agree with TRBD1. Unmatched junction bases numbered 6, after V lost 5 bases and J lost 5 bases. In germline, CDR1 is SQVTM, CDR2 ANQGSEA. CDR3 length: 14 residues. Here the CDR3 reads CSVWTGGADQPQHF. For the CDR3, the DNA is TGCAGCGTTTGGACAGGGGGGGCAGATCAGCCCCAGCATTTT. The full variable domain, completed using reference TRBV29-1 and TRBJ1-5, is SAVISQKPSRDICQRGTSLTIQCQVDSQVTMMFWYRQQPGQSLTLIATANQGSEATYESGFVIDKFPISRPNLTFSTLTVSNMSPEDSSIYLCSVWTGGADQPQHFGDGTRLSIL.

This clone was detected only a few times. The chain is built from TRBV6-5 and TRBJ1-1; D unresolved. Germline V gene sequence: CDR1 MNHEY, CDR2 SVGAGI. This CDR3 has 13 residues. The V and J ends lost 2 bases and 0 bases respectively, with 4 bases between them. The CDR3 sequence is CASSYGMNTEAFF. CDR3 DNA sequence: TGTGCCAGCAGTTACGGCATGAACACTGAAGCTTTCTTT.

This chain links TRBV6-5 with TRBJ2-5, with 7 bases matching TRBD1. V gave up 8 bases and J gave up 4 bases; unmatched junction bases: 10. CDR3 length equals 14 residues. Germline loops: CDR1 MNHEY, CDR2 SVGAGI. The CDR3, as DNA: TGTGCCAGCGGGGCCGGACCAGGGGGAGAGACCCAGTACTTC. Translation: CASGAGPGGETQYF.

The V gene is TRBV28, the J gene TRBJ2-1, with 7 bases matching TRBD2. CDR3 length: 14 amino acids. V was pared by 9 bases and J by 1 base, with 6 bases of the junction left unmatched. The V gene's germline CDR1 is MDHEN and CDR2 SYDVKM. CDR3 protein: CASILARSYNEQFF. The CDR3 nucleotides are TGTGCCAGTATACTAGCGCGATCCTACAATGAGCAGTTCTTC.

The V and J genes are TRBV27 and TRBJ2-3; 8 bases fit TRBD1. After removal of 3 bases from V and 2 bases from J, the junction contained 13 bases not matched to a gene. The CDR3 runs 18 residues. Per germline, CDR1 MNHEY and CDR2 SMNVEV (reference sequence). The CDR3: CASSLDRANNFVTDTQYF. Written as DNA, the CDR3 is TGTGCCAGCAGTTTGGACAGGGCCAACAACTTTGTCACAGATACGCAGTATTTT.

V is TRBV19 and J is TRBJ2-3; D is perhaps TRBD2 (5 bases). The CDR3 totals 15 residues. The V end lost 7 bases, the J end lost 3 bases, and 17 bases lay between the germline ends. From germline, CDR1 is LNHDA and CDR2 SQIVND (reference sequence). CDR3: CASTSQDSITDTQYF. DNA of the CDR3: TGTGCCAGTACCTCCCAGGACTCGATAACAGATACGCAGTATTTT.

The chain links TRBV7-3 to TRBJ2-2; TRBD2 aligns across 9 bases. Germline V gene data show CDR1 as SGHTA and CDR2 as FQGTGA. The CDR3 sequence is 15 residues long. Trimming removed 1 base from V and 6 bases from J; junction bases left unmatched: 3. The CDR3 protein is CASSLMGLASGELFF. CDR3 bases: TGTGCCAGCAGCTTAATGGGACTAGCTTCCGGGGAGCTGTTTTTT. The complete variable domain, with remaining parts taken from reference TRBV7-3 and TRBJ2-2, reads GAGVSQTPSNKVTEKGKYVELRCDPISGHTALYWYRQSLGQGPEFLIYFQGTGAADDSGLPNDRFFAVRPEGSVSTLKIQRTERGDSAVYLCASSLMGLASGELFFGEGSRLTVL.

The rearrangement uses TRBV19 and TRBJ2-4, with 10 bases fitting TRBD1. The J segment lost 0 bases and the V segment lost 6 bases, leaving 5 bases of the junction unmatched. The CDR3 spans 16 residues. Germline V gene sequence: CDR1 LNHDA, CDR2 SQIVND (reference sequence). The CDR3 DNA reads as TGTGCCAGTAGGGACAGGGGGGGGCTAGCCAAAAACATTCAGTACTTC. Its translation is CASRDRGGLAKNIQYF.

The genes are TRBV10-3 and TRBJ2-3, with D possibly being TRBD2 (6 bases). This CDR3 is built from 14 residues. Trimming left V 11 bases short and J 3 bases short, with 18 bases between. CDR1 ENHRY and CDR2 SYGVKD come from the germline V gene. The DNA for the CDR3 is TGTGCCCAACCTTTTCGGGGGTCTACAGATACGCAGTATTTT. Protein product: CAQPFRGSTDTQYF.

This clone was observed a single time. V and J are TRBV2 and TRBJ2-3, with TRBD1 as a possible D gene (5 bases). Germline CDR1 reads SNHLY; CDR2 reads FYNNEI. Trimming removed 10 bases at V and 0 bases at J, with 17 bases between. The CDR3 spans 15 residues. The CDR3 coding sequence is TGTGCCACCAAAACCAGGGCTCCTAGCACAGATACGCAGTATTTT. Translation: CATKTRAPSTDTQYF.

The rearrangement links TRBV28 to TRBJ2-3; possible D gene TRBD2, 6 bases. CDR1 MDHEN and CDR2 SYDVKM come from the germline V gene. The CDR3 totals 17 residues. V was trimmed by 3 bases and J by 1 base, leaving 17 bases between them. The CDR3 spells CASSFPSMRDGTDTQYF. In DNA, the CDR3 is TGTGCCAGCAGTTTTCCATCCATGCGGGACGGCACAGATACGCAGTATTTT. The full variable domain, completed using reference TRBV28 and TRBJ2-3, is DVKVTQSSRYLVKRTGEKVFLECVQDMDHENMFWYRQDPGLGLRLIYFSYDVKMKEKGDIPEGYSVSREKKERFSLILESASTNQTSMYLCASSFPSMRDGTDTQYFGPGTRLTVL.

The chain has TRBV4-1 and TRBJ1-1, with D possibly matching TRBD1 (6 bases). V lost 5 bases, J lost 7 bases, and 8 bases lay in between. The CDR3 covers 11 residues. Germline CDR1 and CDR2: MGHRA and YSYEKL. The CDR3 DNA reads as TGCGCCAGCAGCTCGGACAGTGAAGCTTTCTTT. Protein product: CASSSDSEAFF.

The chain combines TRBV11-2 with TRBJ2-2; a weak D match, TRBD1 (6 bases). V lost 2 bases and J lost 3, with 10 bases in between. Germline CDR1 is SGHAT and CDR2 is FQNNGV. CDR3 length: 15 residues. CDR3 sequence reads: CASSLYRVDTGELFF. CDR3 DNA sequence: TGTGCCAGCAGCTTATACAGGGTGGACACCGGGGAGCTGTTTTTT.

The J gene is TRBJ1-2, the V gene TRBV11-3; 7 bases line up with TRBD1. V dropped 5 bases and J dropped 1; count of bases not matched to a gene: 4. CDR3 length equals 14 residues. CDR1 SGHNT and CDR2 YENEEA come from the germline V gene. This chain's CDR3 is CASSPRDSNYGYTF. Written as DNA, the CDR3 is TGTGCCAGCAGCCCCCGGGACAGTAACTATGGCTACACCTTC.

This clone has a handful of counts. The chain links TRBV2 to TRBJ2-1, with a weak D call TRBD1 (6 bases). The V gene lost 6 bases and the J gene lost 7 bases, with 10 bases spanning the gap. The CDR3 consists of 12 residues. Looked up from germline, CDR1 is SNHLY and CDR2 is FYNNEI. CDR3 in DNA: TGTGCCAGCAGCCCTGACAGGAATGAGCAGTTCTTC. Its protein product is CASSPDRNEQFF.